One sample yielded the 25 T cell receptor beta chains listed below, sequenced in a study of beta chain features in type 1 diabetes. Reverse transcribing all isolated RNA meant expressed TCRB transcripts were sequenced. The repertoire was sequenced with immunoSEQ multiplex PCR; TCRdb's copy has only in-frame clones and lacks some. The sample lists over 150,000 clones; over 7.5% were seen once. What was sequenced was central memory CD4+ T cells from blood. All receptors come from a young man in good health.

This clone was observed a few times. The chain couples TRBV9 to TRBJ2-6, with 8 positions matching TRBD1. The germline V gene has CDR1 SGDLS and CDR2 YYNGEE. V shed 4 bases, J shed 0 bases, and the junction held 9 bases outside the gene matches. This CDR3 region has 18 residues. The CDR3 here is CASSWTGRRLSGANVLTF. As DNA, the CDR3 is TGTGCCAGCAGCTGGACAGGGAGGCGACTCTCTGGGGCCAACGTCCTGACTTTC.

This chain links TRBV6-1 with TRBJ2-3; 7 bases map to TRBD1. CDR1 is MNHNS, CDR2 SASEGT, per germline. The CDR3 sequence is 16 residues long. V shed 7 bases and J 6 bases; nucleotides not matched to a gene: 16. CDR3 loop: CASTKAFKTGLDTQYF. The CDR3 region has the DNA TGTGCCAGCACTAAAGCCTTTAAGACAGGGCTGGATACGCAGTATTTT.

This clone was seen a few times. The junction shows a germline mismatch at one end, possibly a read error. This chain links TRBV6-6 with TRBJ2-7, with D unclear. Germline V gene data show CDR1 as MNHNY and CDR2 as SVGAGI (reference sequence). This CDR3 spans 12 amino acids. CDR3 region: CASSSQFRRLQF. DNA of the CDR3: TGTGCCAGCAGTTCCCAATTTCGACGGCTACAGTTC.

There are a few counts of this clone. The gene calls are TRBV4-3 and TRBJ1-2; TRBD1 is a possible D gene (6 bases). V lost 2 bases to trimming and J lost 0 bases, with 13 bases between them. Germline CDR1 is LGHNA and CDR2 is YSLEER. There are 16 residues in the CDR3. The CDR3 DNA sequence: TGCGCCAGCAGCCAAAGTCAGAACAGGGCTAACTATGGCTACACCTTC. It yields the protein CASSQSQNRANYGYTF.

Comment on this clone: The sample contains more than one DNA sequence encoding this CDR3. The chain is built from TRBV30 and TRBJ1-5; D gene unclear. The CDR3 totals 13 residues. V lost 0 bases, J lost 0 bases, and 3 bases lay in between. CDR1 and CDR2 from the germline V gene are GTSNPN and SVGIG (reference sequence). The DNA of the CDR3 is TGTGCCTGGAGTGTCTCTAGCAATCAGCCCCAGCATTTT. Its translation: CAWSVSSNQPQHF. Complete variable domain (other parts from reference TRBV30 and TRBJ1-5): SQTIHQWPATLVQPVGSPLSLECTVEGTSNPNLYWYRQAAGRGLQLLFYSVGIGQISSEVPQNLSASRPQDRQFILSSKKLLLSDSGFYLCAWSVSSNQPQHFGDGTRLSIL.

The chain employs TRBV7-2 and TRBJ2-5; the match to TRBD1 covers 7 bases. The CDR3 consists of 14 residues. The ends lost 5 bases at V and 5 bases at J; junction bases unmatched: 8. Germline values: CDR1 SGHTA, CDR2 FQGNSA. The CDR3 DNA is TGTGCCAGCAGCCTCAGGGGGTTAGGGGAGACCCAGTACTTC. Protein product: CASSLRGLGETQYF. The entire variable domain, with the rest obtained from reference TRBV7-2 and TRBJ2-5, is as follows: GAGVSQSPSNKVTEKGKDVELRCDPISGHTALYWYRQSLGQGLEFLIYFQGNSAPDKSGLPSDRFSAERTGGSVSTLTIQRTQQEDSAVYLCASSLRGLGETQYFGPGTRLLVL.

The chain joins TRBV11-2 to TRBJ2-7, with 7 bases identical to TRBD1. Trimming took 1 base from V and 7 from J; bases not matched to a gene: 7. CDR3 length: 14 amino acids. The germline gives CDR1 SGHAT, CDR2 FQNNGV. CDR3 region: CASSLGAGGEEQYF. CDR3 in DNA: TGTGCCAGCAGCTTAGGGGCAGGGGGTGAAGAGCAGTACTTC.

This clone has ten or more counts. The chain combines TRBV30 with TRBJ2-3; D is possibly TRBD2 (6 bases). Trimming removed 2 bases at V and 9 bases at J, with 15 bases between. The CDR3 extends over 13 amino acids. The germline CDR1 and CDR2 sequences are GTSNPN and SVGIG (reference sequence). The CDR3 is CAWSTISGGTQYF. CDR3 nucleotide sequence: TGTGCCTGGAGTACTATTAGCGGTGGGACGCAGTATTTT.

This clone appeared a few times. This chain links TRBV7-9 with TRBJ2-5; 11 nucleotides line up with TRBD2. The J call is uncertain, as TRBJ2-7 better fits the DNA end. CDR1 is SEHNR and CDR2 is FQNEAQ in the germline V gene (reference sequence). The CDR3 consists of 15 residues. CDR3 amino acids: CASSLVLAGGHEQYF. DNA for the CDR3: TGTGCCAGCAGCTTAGTCCTAGCGGGAGGCCACGAGCAGTACTTC.

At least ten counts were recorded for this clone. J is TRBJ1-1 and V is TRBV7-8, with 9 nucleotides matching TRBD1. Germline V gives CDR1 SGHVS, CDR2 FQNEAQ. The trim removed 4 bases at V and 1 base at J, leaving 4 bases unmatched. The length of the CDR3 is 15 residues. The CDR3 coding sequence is TGTGCCAGCAGCTCAGGGACAGGGAGGAACACTGAAGCTTTCTTT. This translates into CASSSGTGRNTEAFF.

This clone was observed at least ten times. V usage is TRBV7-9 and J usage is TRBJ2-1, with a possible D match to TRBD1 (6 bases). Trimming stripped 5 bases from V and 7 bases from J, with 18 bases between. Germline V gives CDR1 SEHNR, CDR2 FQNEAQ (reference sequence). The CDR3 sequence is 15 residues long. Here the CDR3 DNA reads TGTGCCAGCAGCGACGGTACAGGGTCTGGGAATGAGCAGTTCTTC. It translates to CASSDGTGSGNEQFF.

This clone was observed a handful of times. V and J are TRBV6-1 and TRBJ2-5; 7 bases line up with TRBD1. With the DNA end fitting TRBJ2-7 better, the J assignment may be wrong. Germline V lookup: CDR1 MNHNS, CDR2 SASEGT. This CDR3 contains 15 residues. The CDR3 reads CASSESLYRGYEQYF. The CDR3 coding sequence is TGTGCCAGCAGTGAATCCCTTTACAGGGGATACGAGCAGTACTTC.

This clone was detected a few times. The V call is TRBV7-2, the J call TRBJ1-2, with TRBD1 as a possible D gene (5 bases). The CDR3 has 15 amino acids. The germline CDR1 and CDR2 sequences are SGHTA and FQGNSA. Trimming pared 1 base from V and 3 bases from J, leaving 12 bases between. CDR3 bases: TGTGCCAGCAGCTTAGAGGCAAGCAGGGACTATGGCTACACCTTC. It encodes CASSLEASRDYGYTF.

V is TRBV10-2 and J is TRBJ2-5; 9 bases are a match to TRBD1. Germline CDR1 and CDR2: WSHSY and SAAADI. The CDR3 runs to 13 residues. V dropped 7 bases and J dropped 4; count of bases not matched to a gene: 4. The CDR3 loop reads CASTRDRAETQYF. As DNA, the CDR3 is TGCGCCAGCACCCGGGACAGGGCAGAGACCCAGTACTTC.

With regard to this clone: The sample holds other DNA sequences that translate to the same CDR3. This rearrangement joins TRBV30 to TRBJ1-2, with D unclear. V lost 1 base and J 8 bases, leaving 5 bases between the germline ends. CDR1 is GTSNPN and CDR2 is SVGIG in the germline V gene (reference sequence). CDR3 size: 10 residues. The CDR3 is CAWSAGGYTF. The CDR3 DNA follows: TGTGCCTGGAGTGCCGGGGGCTACACCTTC.

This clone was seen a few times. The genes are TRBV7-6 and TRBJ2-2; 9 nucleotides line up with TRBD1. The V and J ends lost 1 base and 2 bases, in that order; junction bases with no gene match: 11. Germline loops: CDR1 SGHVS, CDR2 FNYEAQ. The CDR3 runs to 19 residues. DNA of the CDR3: TGTGCCAGCAGCTTAGATCCCTTGGACAGGGGTACCAACACCGGGGAGCTGTTTTTT. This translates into CASSLDPLDRGTNTGELFF.

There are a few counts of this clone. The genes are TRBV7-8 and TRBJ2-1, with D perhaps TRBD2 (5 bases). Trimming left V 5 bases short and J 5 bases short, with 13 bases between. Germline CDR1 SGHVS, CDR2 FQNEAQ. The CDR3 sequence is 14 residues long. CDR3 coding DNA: TGTGCCAGCAGCACAACCTGGGGAGACAATGAGCAGTTCTTC. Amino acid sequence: CASSTTWGDNEQFF.

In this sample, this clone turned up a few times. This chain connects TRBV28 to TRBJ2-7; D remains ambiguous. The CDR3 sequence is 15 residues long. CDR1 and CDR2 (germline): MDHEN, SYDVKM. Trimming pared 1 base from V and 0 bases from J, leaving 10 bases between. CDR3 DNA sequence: TGTGCCAGCAGTTTATCTGGAGTTAGCTCCTACGAGCAGTACTTC. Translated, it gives CASSLSGVSSYEQYF.

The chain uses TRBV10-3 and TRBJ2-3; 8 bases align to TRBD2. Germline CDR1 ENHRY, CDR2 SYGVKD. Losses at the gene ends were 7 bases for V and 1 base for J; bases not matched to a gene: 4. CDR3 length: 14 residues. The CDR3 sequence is CAIKPAGGTDTQYF. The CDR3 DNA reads TGTGCCATCAAGCCAGCGGGGGGCACAGATACGCAGTATTTT.

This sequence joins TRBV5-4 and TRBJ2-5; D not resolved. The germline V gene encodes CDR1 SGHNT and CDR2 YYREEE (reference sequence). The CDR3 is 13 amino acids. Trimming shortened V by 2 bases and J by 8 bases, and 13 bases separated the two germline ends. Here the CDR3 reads CASSFGSGETQYF. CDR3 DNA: TGTGCCAGCAGCTTTGGTAGTGGAGAAACCCAGTACTTC. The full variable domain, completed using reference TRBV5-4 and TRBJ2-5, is ETGVTQSPTHLIKTRGQQVTLRCSSQSGHNTVSWYQQALGQGPQFIFQYYREEENGRGNFPPRFSGLQFPNYSSELNVNALELDDSALYLCASSFGSGETQYFGPGTRLLVL.

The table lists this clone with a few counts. CDR3 sequence: CASSPPGRVEEQYF. The DNA of the CDR3 is TGTGCCAGCTCACCACCGGGCAGGGTAGAGGAGCAGTACTTC. V and J are TRBV18 and TRBJ2-7, with D perhaps TRBD1 (5 bases). V was clipped by 0 bases and J by 7 bases, with 13 bases between them. The CDR3 has 14 amino acids. Germline-derived CDR1 and CDR2 are KGHSH and LQKENI. The variable domain in full, completed from reference TRBV18 and TRBJ2-7, reads NAGVMQNPRHLVRRRGQEARLRCSPMKGHSHVYWYRQLPEEGLKFMVYLQKENIIDESGMPKERFSAEFPKEGPSILRIQQVVRGDSAAYFCASSPPGRVEEQYFGPGTRLTVT.

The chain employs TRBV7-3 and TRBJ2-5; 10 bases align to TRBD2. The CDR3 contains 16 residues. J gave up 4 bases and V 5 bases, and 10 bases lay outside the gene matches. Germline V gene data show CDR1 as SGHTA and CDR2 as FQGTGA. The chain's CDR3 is CASSRLSGGAGETQYF. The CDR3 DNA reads TGTGCCAGCAGCAGATTAAGCGGGGGGGCCGGAGAGACCCAGTACTTC.

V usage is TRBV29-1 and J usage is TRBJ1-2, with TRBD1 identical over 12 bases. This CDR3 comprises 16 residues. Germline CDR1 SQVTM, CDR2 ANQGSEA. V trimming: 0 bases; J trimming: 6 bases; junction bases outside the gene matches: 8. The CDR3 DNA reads TGCAGCGTTGAAGATTTGGGGACAGGGGGCTCCGATGGCTACACCTTC. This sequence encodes CSVEDLGTGGSDGYTF.

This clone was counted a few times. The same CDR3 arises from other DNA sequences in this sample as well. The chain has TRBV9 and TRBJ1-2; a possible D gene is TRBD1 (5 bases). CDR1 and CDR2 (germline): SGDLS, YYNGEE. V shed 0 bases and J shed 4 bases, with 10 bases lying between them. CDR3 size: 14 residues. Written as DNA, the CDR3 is TGTGCCAGCAGCGTAGGGCAGGGTGCCTATGGCTACACCTTC. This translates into CASSVGQGAYGYTF.

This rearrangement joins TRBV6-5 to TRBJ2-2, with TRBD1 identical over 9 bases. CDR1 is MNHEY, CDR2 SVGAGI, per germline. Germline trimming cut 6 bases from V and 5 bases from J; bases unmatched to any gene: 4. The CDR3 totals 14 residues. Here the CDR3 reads CASRYRGRTGELFF. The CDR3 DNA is TGTGCCAGCAGATACAGGGGGCGGACCGGGGAGCTGTTTTTT.